Listed below are T cell receptor beta chains from one sample, sequenced in a study of post-analysis software for immune sequencing data. TCRdb passed the PCR reads through MiXCR, listing each CDR3 protein once. The table includes about 820,000 distinct CDR3 sequences, about 53% detected once. Sequencing was done on a sample of blood. All receptors come from a girl aged 10-17 years with multiple sclerosis. CDR3s include the opening cysteine and the closing phenylalanine or tryptophan. The order of the fields is clone size, J gene, CDR3 length, D gene, V gene, CDR3 DNA, CDR3 protein. The D gene is left open where the match is weak. The size field is filled for only some rows; it gives once, few, many or a size class.

few,TRBJ2-5,19,TRBD2,TRBV2,TGTGCCAGCAGTGAAGCACCGGGACTAGCGGGAGTTTCATTCGAGACCCAGTACTTC,CASSEAPGLAGVSFETQYF
.,TRBJ1-2,14,.,TRBV5-1,TGCGCCAGCAGCTTGGTAAACGGGAATGGTGGCTACACCTTC,CASSLVNGNGGYTF
.,TRBJ2-1,16,.,TRBV20-1,TGCAGTGCTAGCTATGCCAATAGGGGGTTCTACAATGAGCAGTTCTTC,CSASYANRGFYNEQFF
few,TRBJ1-2,14,.,TRBV20-1,TGCAGTGCTAGAGCCCAGGGATCCCACTATGGCTACACCTTC,CSARAQGSHYGYTF
once,TRBJ2-7,18,.,TRBV20-1,TGCAGTGCTAGAGATATTGACGCCTCCCCACTCACCTCCTACGAGCAGTACTTC,CSARDIDASPLTSYEQYF
.,TRBJ2-1,16,.,TRBV3-1,TGTGCCAGCAGCCAAGTTCGAGACTTCTCCTACAATGAGCAGTTCTTC,CASSQVRDFSYNEQFF
.,TRBJ2-1,14,.,TRBV5-1,TGCGCCAGCAGCTTGGTTCTAGACAGCGTTGAGCAGTTCTTC,CASSLVLDSVEQFF
.,TRBJ2-3,18,TRBD1,TRBV20-1,TGCAGTGCTAGAGATGGACAGGGGCCTTACTCTAGCACAGATACGCAGTATTTT,CSARDGQGPYSSTDTQYF
.,TRBJ2-7,14,TRBD1,TRBV3-1,TGTGCCAGCAGCGACCGGGACAGGGGTCGCGAGCAGTACTTC,CASSDRDRGREQYF
few,TRBJ2-3,12,.,TRBV20-1,TGCAGTGCTACCAGGGGAGCAGATACGCAGTATTTT,CSATRGADTQYF
.,TRBJ2-1,14,TRBD2,TRBV15,TGTGCCACCACCCCGACTAGCGGGGTAGATGAGCAGTTCTTC,CATTPTSGVDEQFF
.,TRBJ1-2,14,.,TRBV7-2,TGTGCCAGCAGCTTAGGACGGTCCTACTATGGCTACACCTTC,CASSLGRSYYGYTF
few,TRBJ2-7,17,TRBD2,TRBV7-2,TGTGCCAGCAGCCTACGCGGGGGGCCCTCATCCTACAATGAGCAGTACTTC,CASSLRGGPSSYNEQYF
.,TRBJ2-3,13,.,TRBV7-6,TGTGCCAGCAGCTTACAATGGGGAGATACGCAGTATTTT,CASSLQWGDTQYF
.,TRBJ2-4,16,.,TRBV27,TGTGCCAGCAGTCCCAATAGGGGGTTAGCCAAAAACATTCAGTACTTC,CASSPNRGLAKNIQYF
.,TRBJ2-3,14,.,TRBV4-1,TGCGCCAGCAGCCAAGCCCCAACGGCAGATACGCAGTATTTT,CASSQAPTADTQYF
few,TRBJ2-7,14,.,TRBV12-3/TRBV12-4,TGTGCCAGCAGCCGAAGTATTCAGATCTACGAGCAGTACTTC,CASSRSIQIYEQYF
few,TRBJ2-7,13,.,TRBV20-1,TGCAGTGCTAGGACGGGAAACTCCTACGAGCAGTACTTC,CSARTGNSYEQYF
.,TRBJ1-2,16,TRBD1,TRBV20-1,TGCAGTGCTAGGTTGCAGGGGGGAAACGGAGGCTATGGCTACACCTTC,CSARLQGGNGGYGYTF
.,TRBJ2-1,14,.,TRBV18,TGTGCCAGCTCACCCCGAGGAGAGATTGGTGAGCAGTTCTTC,CASSPRGEIGEQFF
few,TRBJ2-7,16,TRBD2,TRBV6-6,TGTGCCAGCAGTTACTCCGCGGGACTAGCGGCCTACGAGCAGTACTTC,CASSYSAGLAAYEQYF
few,TRBJ2-1,16,TRBD2,TRBV29-1,TGCAGCGTTGGACCTCTGGCCAGCGGGAGCTTCAGTGAGCAGTTCTTC,CSVGPLASGSFSEQFF
.,TRBJ2-1,16,TRBD2,TRBV20-1,TGCAGTGCTTTTCACACCCTAGCGGGAGGGAGGAATGAGCAGTTCTTC,CSAFHTLAGGRNEQFF
.,TRBJ1-1,17,.,TRBV6-5,TGTGCCAGCAGTTACTCTTTTTCGAGGGCCAGGGCCACTGAAGCTTTCTTT,CASSYSFSRARATEAFF
.,TRBJ2-3,15,TRBD2,TRBV11-2,TGTGCCAGCAGCGCAATAGCGGGAGGCACAGATACGCAGTATTTT,CASSAIAGGTDTQYF
.,TRBJ2-1,16,TRBD2,TRBV20-1,TGCAGTGCGCGACTAGCGGGAGGGCCGGCCTACAATGAGCAGTTCTTC,CSARLAGGPAYNEQFF
.,TRBJ2-7,15,.,TRBV18,TGTGCCAGCTCACCACCAGTCCCGGGGCAGATCGAGCAGTACTTC,CASSPPVPGQIEQYF
few,TRBJ2-7,18,TRBD2,TRBV12-3/TRBV12-4,TGTGCCAGCTCAAAGGGGCTAGCGGGGAACCGCCCGCCCTACGAGCAGTACTTC,CASSKGLAGNRPPYEQYF
.,TRBJ2-7,12,.,TRBV27,TGTGCCAGCAGTTCGGCCCCCTACGAGCAGTACTTC,CASSSAPYEQYF
.,TRBJ2-5,14,TRBD1,TRBV7-9,TGTGCCAGCAGCTCCCCCGACAGGGAGGAGACCCAGTACTTC,CASSSPDREETQYF
few,TRBJ1-2,13,.,TRBV10-1,TGCGCCAGCAGTGAGTCGGGAGGCTATGGCTACACCTTC,CASSESGGYGYTF
few,TRBJ2-7,12,.,TRBV29-1,TGCAGCGTAACTTCCGTCTCCTACGAGCAGTACTTC,CSVTSVSYEQYF
.,TRBJ2-7,15,.,TRBV29-1,TGCAGCGTTGAAGATCCTCAGCGAACGGGCTACGAGCAGTACTTC,CSVEDPQRTGYEQYF
.,TRBJ2-6,16,.,TRBV11-2,TGTGCCGGCAGCTTAGTCGCCAGGGCTGGGGCCAACGTCCTGACTTTC,CAGSLVARAGANVLTF
.,TRBJ2-7,17,.,TRBV5-1,TGCGCCAGCAGCTTGAAGCAGATCCTAGCGAATCCCTACGAGCAGTACTTC,CASSLKQILANPYEQYF
.,TRBJ1-1,11,.,TRBV29-1,TGCAGCGCCAACGGGGGGACTGAAGCTTTCTTT,CSANGGTEAFF
few,TRBJ2-3,15,.,TRBV10-3,TGTGCCATCAGCCCGGGACTGCTCCGCACAGATACGCAGTATTTT,CAISPGLLRTDTQYF
few,TRBJ2-7,15,TRBD1,TRBV25-1,TGTGCCAGCAGTGAATACAAGGGGGCGCGGTACGAGCAGTACTTC,CASSEYKGARYEQYF